This T cell receptor (beta chain) comes out of a study of cytomegalovirus exposure and HLA in healthy donors. PCR employed 60 Vbeta and 13 Jbeta primers. Using immunoSEQ multiplex PCR, the repertoire was profiled, and TCRdb retains in-frame clones only, with some absent. This table has about 110,000 clones, about 76% appearing once. This CDR3 has 14 residues. V dropped 3 bases and J dropped 7 bases, with 15 bases sitting between them. Germline values: CDR1 KGHSH, CDR2 LQKENI. The chain links TRBV18 to TRBJ2-5; a possible D gene is TRBD1 (5 bases). The specimen sequenced was PBMCs. The receptor's source is a woman aged 30 to 39 in good health and CMV-seronegative. CDR3 sequence: CASSPDAFQGTQYF. The CDR3 DNA is TGTGCCAGCTCACCGGACGCCTTCCAGGGGACCCAGTACTTC.